Below, 18 T cell receptor beta chains from the same sample are listed, as sequenced in a study of glioma-infiltrating T cells after dendritic cell vaccination. Profiling relied on immunoSEQ multiplex PCR, and the TCRdb table lists in-frame clones only, not all of them. This sample carries 95,000 to 110,000 clones, roughly 76% of them seen once, and the ten largest clones take approximately 12%. The starting material was blood, obtained before dendritic cell vaccination. The receptor source for this set is a human donor with glioblastoma.

This chain uses TRBV2 with TRBJ2-2; 7 bases align to TRBD2. V lost 6 bases and J lost 4; bases outside the gene matches: 5. This CDR3 has 14 residues. Germline V gene lookup returns CDR1 SNHLY and CDR2 FYNNEI. CDR3 bases: TGTGCCAGCAGCTGGGGGGGGAGCACCGGGGAGCTGTTTTTT. It encodes CASSWGGSTGELFF.

Regarding this clone: The junction and the germline gene differ at one end; a read error may be behind it. The genes are TRBV19 and TRBJ2-7; a weak D match, TRBD1 (6 bases). CDR1 LNHDA and CDR2 SQIVND come from the germline V gene (reference sequence). This CDR3 has 15 amino acids. The CDR3 sequence: CASSIVDRSFYAQYF. The CDR3, as DNA: TGTGCCAGTAGTATCGTTGACAGGAGCTTTTACGCGCAGTACTTC.

The chain employs TRBV2 and TRBJ1-5; D possibly corresponds to TRBD1 (6 bases). The CDR3 has 14 residues. V was clipped by 6 bases and J by 6 bases, with 15 bases between them. Germline V gene data show CDR1 as SNHLY and CDR2 as FYNNEI. CDR3 amino acids: CASRARTDGQPQHF. CDR3 bases: TGTGCCAGCAGGGCTCGGACAGACGGTCAGCCCCAGCATTTT.

V and J are TRBV11-2 and TRBJ2-1; 7 bases map to TRBD1. This CDR3 spans 13 amino acids. The trim removed 7 bases at V and 8 bases at J, leaving 8 bases unmatched. Germline V gives CDR1 SGHAT, CDR2 FQNNGV. CDR3 nucleotide sequence: TGTGCCAGCATCGACAGGGCGGAGCATGAGCAGTTCTTC. This translates into CASIDRAEHEQFF. The full variable domain, in which reference TRBV11-2 and TRBJ2-1 provide the parts outside the CDR3, is EAGVAQSPRYKIIEKRQSVAFWCNPISGHATLYWYQQILGQGPKLLIQFQNNGVVDDSQLPKDRFSAERLKGVDSTLKIQPAKLEDSAVYLCASIDRAEHEQFFGPGTRLTVL.

J is TRBJ1-1 and V is TRBV19; D may be TRBD1 (6 bases). This CDR3 spans 14 amino acids. V lost 5 bases and J lost 7, with 17 bases in between. The V gene's germline CDR1 is LNHDA and CDR2 SQIVND (reference sequence). CDR3 residues: CASSLQDWGLEAFF. CDR3 nucleotide sequence: TGTGCCAGTAGTCTACAGGACTGGGGGCTTGAAGCTTTCTTT. Based on the CDR3 plus reference TRBV19 and TRBJ1-1, the full variable domain is DGGITQSPKYLFRKEGQNVTLSCEQNLNHDAMYWYRQDPGQGLRLIYYSQIVNDFQKGDIAEGYSVSREKKESFPLTVTSAQKNPTAFYLCASSLQDWGLEAFFGQGTRLTVV.

This clone appeared a single time. The rearrangement joins TRBV5-4 to TRBJ2-7; 10 positions match TRBD2. This CDR3 is 15 amino acids long. Germline CDR1 is SGHNT and CDR2 is YYREEE (reference sequence). Losses at the gene ends were 3 bases for V and 4 bases for J; bases not matched to a gene: 7. CDR3 nucleotides: TGTGCCAGCAGCTCCAGCGGGGGGGCTTTTTACGAGCAGTACTTC. This translates into CASSSSGGAFYEQYF.

As regards this clone: Other DNA variants within this sample encode the same CDR3. The rearrangement joins TRBV19 to TRBJ2-7; 14 positions agree with TRBD2. This CDR3 region has 15 residues. Germline CDR1 LNHDA, CDR2 SQIVND (reference sequence). With V trimmed by 5 bases and J by 4 bases, 4 bases remained unmatched. CDR3 bases: TGTGCCAGTAGTGGGACTAGCGGGGGTGCTTACGAGCAGTACTTC. Residues: CASSGTSGGAYEQYF.

The J gene is TRBJ2-3, the V gene TRBV7-2; 9 bases are shared with TRBD2. Trimming cost V 0 bases and J 0 bases; bases outside gene matches: 4. This CDR3 is built from 17 residues. Germline CDR1 SGHTA, CDR2 FQGNSA. The CDR3 nucleotides read TGTGCCAGCAGCTTAGCGAGGACTAGCGAAAGCACAGATACGCAGTATTTT. It translates to CASSLARTSESTDTQYF.

V gene TRBV13 combines with J gene TRBJ1-3; 7 nucleotides agree with TRBD1. The CDR3 loop spans 17 amino acids. Trimming at V came to 5 bases and at J to 2 bases, leaving 12 bases not matched to a gene. Per the germline V gene, CDR1 is PRHDT and CDR2 is FYEKMQ (reference sequence). This chain's CDR3 is CASSPYPKGAAGNTIYF. The CDR3 region has the DNA TGTGCCAGCAGCCCCTACCCTAAGGGGGCAGCTGGAAACACCATATATTTT.

This clone was counted a few times. The rearrangement joins TRBV7-3 to TRBJ2-7; 7 bases are a match to TRBD1. V shed 1 base and J 4 bases; nucleotides not matched to a gene: 7. The V gene's germline CDR1 is SGHTA and CDR2 FQGTGA. This CDR3 comprises 15 residues. CDR3 bases: TGTGCCAGCAGCTTAAATCCGGGACAGCAATACGAGCAGTACTTC. It yields the protein CASSLNPGQQYEQYF.

On this clone: A read error is likely, as this CDR3 ends without the conserved phenylalanine or tryptophan. This chain connects TRBV5-4 to TRBJ1-2; 7 bases align to TRBD1. The CDR3 is 14 amino acids. Germline lookup yields CDR1 SGHNT and CDR2 YYREEE (reference sequence). Losses at the gene ends were 4 bases for V and 6 bases for J; bases not matched to a gene: 9. This CDR3 reads CASSPRGQLDGYTL. CDR3 nucleotide sequence: TGTGCCAGCAGCCCACGGGGACAGCTCGATGGCTACACCCTC.

The chain combines TRBV7-3 with TRBJ2-7; TRBD1 agrees at 8 bases. The J call is in doubt because the DNA end fits TRBJ2-5 better. CDR1 and CDR2 from the germline V gene are SGHTA and FQGTGA. The CDR3 runs to 13 residues. The CDR3 sequence: CASSLSGTGTQYF. The CDR3 DNA reads TGTGCCAGCAGCTTATCCGGGACAGGGACCCAGTACTTC.

V and J are TRBV5-4 and TRBJ2-5, with 7 positions matching TRBD1. Germline-derived CDR1 and CDR2 are SGHNT and YYREEE (reference sequence). V dropped 4 bases and J dropped 5; count of bases not matched to a gene: 5. The CDR3 extends over 13 amino acids. The DNA for the CDR3 is TGTGCCAGCAGCCTTGACAGGGCGGAGACCCAGTACTTC. This translates into CASSLDRAETQYF.

CDR3 DNA sequence: TGTGCCAGCAGCTTTACAGGGAGCTCCTACAATGAGCAGTTCTTC. Its protein is CASSFTGSSYNEQFF. This chain links TRBV7-9 with TRBJ2-1; possibly TRBD1 for D (6 bases). CDR3 length: 15 residues. V lost 3 bases to trimming and J lost 0 bases, with 9 bases between them. Germline CDR1 is SEHNR and CDR2 is FQNEAQ (reference sequence). The full variable domain, in which reference TRBV7-9 and TRBJ2-1 provide the parts outside the CDR3, is DTGVSQNPRHKITKRGQNVTFRCDPISEHNRLYWYRQTLGQGPEFLTYFQNEAQLEKSRLLSDRFSAERPKGSFSTLEIQRTEQGDSAMYLCASSFTGSSYNEQFFGPGTRLTVL.

This chain connects TRBV18 to TRBJ1-1; TRBD1 might be the D (6 bases). Germline values: CDR1 KGHSH, CDR2 LQKENI. V lost 3 bases, J lost 1 base, and 9 bases lay in between. The CDR3 length is 14 residues. The CDR3 spells CASSPDSQNTEAFF. DNA of the CDR3: TGTGCCAGCTCACCGGACAGTCAGAACACTGAAGCTTTCTTT.

The chain recombines TRBV7-9 with TRBJ2-5; D possibly corresponds to TRBD2 (5 bases). The CDR3 is 15 amino acids. V was shortened by 6 bases and J by 1 base, with 15 bases between the two germline ends. Germline V lookup: CDR1 SEHNR, CDR2 FQNEAQ (reference sequence). DNA of the CDR3: TGTGCCAGCAGTTCCGCGGCCCGGGGCCAAGAGACCCAGTACTTC. Protein sequence: CASSSAARGQETQYF.

This clone was detected a few times. This chain joins TRBV5-1 and TRBJ2-1; TRBD1 aligns across 7 bases. V was clipped by 5 bases and J by 5 bases; unmatched bases: 7. The CDR3 has 14 amino acids. Germline lookup yields CDR1 SGHRS and CDR2 YFSETQ. The CDR3 is CASSWGTEDNEQFF. The CDR3 coding sequence is TGCGCCAGCAGTTGGGGGACAGAAGACAATGAGCAGTTCTTC. The entire variable domain, with the rest obtained from reference TRBV5-1 and TRBJ2-1, is as follows: KAGVTQTPRYLIKTRGQQVTLSCSPISGHRSVSWYQQTPGQGLQFLFEYFSETQRNKGNFPGRFSGRQFSNSRSEMNVSTLELGDSALYLCASSWGTEDNEQFFGPGTRLTVL.

The CDR3 spells CASSIGPISTDTQYF. The CDR3 bases are TGTGCCAGTAGTATTGGCCCCATTAGCACAGATACGCAGTATTTT. This sequence joins TRBV19 and TRBJ2-3, with D hard to call. Trimming shortened V by 3 bases and J by 0 bases, and 10 bases separated the two germline ends. The CDR3 is made up of 15 amino acids. Germline loops: CDR1 LNHDA, CDR2 SQIVND (reference sequence). Full variable domain (outside the CDR3, taken from reference TRBV19 and TRBJ2-3): DGGITQSPKYLFRKEGQNVTLSCEQNLNHDAMYWYRQDPGQGLRLIYYSQIVNDFQKGDIAEGYSVSREKKESFPLTVTSAQKNPTAFYLCASSIGPISTDTQYFGPGTRLTVL.